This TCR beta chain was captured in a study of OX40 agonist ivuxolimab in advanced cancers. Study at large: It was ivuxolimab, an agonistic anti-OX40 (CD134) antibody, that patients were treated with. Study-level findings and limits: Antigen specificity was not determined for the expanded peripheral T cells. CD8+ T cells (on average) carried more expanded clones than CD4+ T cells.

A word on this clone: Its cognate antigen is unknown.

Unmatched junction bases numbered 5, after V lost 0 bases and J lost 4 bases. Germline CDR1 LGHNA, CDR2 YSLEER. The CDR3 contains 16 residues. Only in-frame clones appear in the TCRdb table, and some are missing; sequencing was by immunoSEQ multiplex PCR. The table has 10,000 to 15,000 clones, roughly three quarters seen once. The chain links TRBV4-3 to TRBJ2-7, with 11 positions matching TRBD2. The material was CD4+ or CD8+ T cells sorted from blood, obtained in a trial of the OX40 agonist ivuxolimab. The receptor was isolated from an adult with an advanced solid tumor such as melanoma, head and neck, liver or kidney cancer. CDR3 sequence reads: CASSQDYASGRYEQYF. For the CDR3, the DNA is TGCGCCAGCAGCCAAGATTATGCTAGCGGGAGGTACGAGCAGTACTTC.